This T cell receptor beta chain was obtained from a study of control samples from healthy donors and cancer patients. Profiled with immunoSEQ multiplex PCR; TCRdb holds only in-frame clones, not every one. The sample has roughly 50,000 clones; approximately 96% are singletons. V shed 0 bases and J 5 bases; nucleotides not matched to a gene: 4. The CDR3 has 16 residues. Germline V gives CDR1 SGHRS, CDR2 YFSETQ. The sequence was obtained from a young woman in good health. Sequenced input: blood. The chain employs TRBV5-1 and TRBJ2-2, with 10 nucleotides matching TRBD2. CDR3 nucleotide sequence: TGCGCCAGCAGCTTGGTAGGGACTAGCGCAACCGGGGAGCTGTTTTTT. Translating gives CASSLVGTSATGELFF.